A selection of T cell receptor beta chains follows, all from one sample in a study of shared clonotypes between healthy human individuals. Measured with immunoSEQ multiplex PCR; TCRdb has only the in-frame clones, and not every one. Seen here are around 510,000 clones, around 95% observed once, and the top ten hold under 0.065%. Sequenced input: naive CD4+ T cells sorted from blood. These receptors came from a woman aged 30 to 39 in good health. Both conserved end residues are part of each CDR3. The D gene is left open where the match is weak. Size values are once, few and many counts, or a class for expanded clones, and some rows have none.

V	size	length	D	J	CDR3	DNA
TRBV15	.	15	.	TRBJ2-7	CATSRDRGLAREQYF	TGTGCCACCAGCAGAGATCGAGGGCTAGCTCGGGAGCAGTACTTC
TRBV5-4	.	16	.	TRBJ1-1	CASSAPPQGINTEAFF	TGTGCCAGCAGCGCACCTCCCCAGGGGATAAACACTGAAGCTTTCTTT
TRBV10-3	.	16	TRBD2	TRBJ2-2	CAISESSGMGTGELFF	TGTGCCATCAGTGAGTCGAGCGGGATGGGTACCGGGGAGCTGTTTTTT
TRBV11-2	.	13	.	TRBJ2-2	CASSFTPPGELFF	TGTGCCAGCAGCTTCACCCCACCTGGGGAGCTGTTTTTT
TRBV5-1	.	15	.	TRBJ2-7	CASSLGGGSSYEQYF	TGCGCCAGCAGCTTGGGAGGTGGTAGCTCCTACGAGCAGTACTTC
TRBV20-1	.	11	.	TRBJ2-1	CSAGSGNEQFF	TGCAGTGCTGGATCTGGGAATGAGCAGTTCTTC
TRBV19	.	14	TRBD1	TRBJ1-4	CASVSQGAYEKLFF	TGTGCCAGTGTTTCTCAGGGGGCCTATGAAAAACTGTTTTTT
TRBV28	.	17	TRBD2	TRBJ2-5	CASRVPGLAGGRETQYF	TGTGCCAGCAGAGTACCGGGACTAGCGGGAGGGCGAGAGACCCAGTACTTC
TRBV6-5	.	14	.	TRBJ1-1	CASSHRDQNTEAFF	TGTGCCAGCAGTCACCGGGATCAGAACACTGAAGCTTTCTTT
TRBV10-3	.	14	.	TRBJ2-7	CATGLGVQGIEQYF	TGTGCCACTGGGCTGGGTGTACAGGGCATCGAGCAGTACTTC
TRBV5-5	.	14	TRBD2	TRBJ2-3	CARGLAGEADTQYF	TGTGCCCGTGGACTAGCGGGAGAGGCAGATACGCAGTATTTT
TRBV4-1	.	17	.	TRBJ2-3	CASSQVRLGIHTDTQYF	TGCGCCAGCAGCCAAGTGCGACTAGGGATCCACACAGATACGCAGTATTTT
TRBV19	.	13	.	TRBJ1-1	CASSPAGVTEAFF	TGTGCCAGTAGTCCCGCCGGAGTTACTGAAGCTTTCTTT
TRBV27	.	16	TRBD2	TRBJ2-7	CASSVDSTSGSYEQYF	TGTGCCAGCAGTGTCGATTCCACTAGCGGGAGCTACGAGCAGTACTTC
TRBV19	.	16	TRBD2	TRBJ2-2	CASSIRGGVYTGELFF	TGTGCCAGTAGTATCCGGGGAGGGGTGTACACCGGGGAGCTGTTTTTT
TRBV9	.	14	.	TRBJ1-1	CASSVGGVSTEAFF	TGTGCCAGCAGCGTAGGGGGGGTAAGCACTGAAGCTTTCTTT
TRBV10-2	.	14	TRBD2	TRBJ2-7	CASSLSGKSYEQYF	TGCGCCAGCAGTTTGAGCGGGAAGAGCTACGAGCAGTACTTC
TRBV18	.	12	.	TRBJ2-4	CASSLDGGIQYF	TGTGCCAGCTCACTCGACGGGGGCATTCAGTACTTC
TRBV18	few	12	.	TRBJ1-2	CASSPAGDGYTF	TGTGCCAGCTCACCGGCAGGGGATGGCTACACCTTC